The source of this T cell receptor (beta chain) is a study of blood T cells in healthy people across ages. Germline assignment: CDR1 SGHTA and CDR2 FQGNSA. The CDR3 runs 13 residues. V was clipped by 6 bases and J by 4 bases, with 12 bases between them. About this clonotype: As yet, its antigen is unknown.

It was with a sample-barcoded 5' primer and a J-beta primer mix that a second PCR of about 6 to 11 cycles was run. In TCRdb, the 5' RACE reads were re-called with MiXCR into one record per CDR3 protein. Of around 400,000 distinct CDR3 sequences listed, approximately 47% are singletons. Study-wide points: The long-lived group displayed more naive CD4+ cells, plus higher diversity, than the aged donors did.

The chain recombines TRBV7-2 with TRBJ1-2; no clear D gene. This sequence originates from a man aged 55 to 70 in good health. Sequences were obtained from blood. DNA for the CDR3: TGTGCCAGCAGTTTTCAGACCTCCTATGGCTACACCTTC. Translating it yields CASSFQTSYGYTF. Complete variable domain (other parts from reference TRBV7-2 and TRBJ1-2): GAGVSQSPSNKVTEKGKDVELRCDPISGHTALYWYRQSLGQGLEFLIYFQGNSAPDKSGLPSDRFSAERTGGSVSTLTIQRTQQEDSAVYLCASSFQTSYGYTFGSGTRLTVV.